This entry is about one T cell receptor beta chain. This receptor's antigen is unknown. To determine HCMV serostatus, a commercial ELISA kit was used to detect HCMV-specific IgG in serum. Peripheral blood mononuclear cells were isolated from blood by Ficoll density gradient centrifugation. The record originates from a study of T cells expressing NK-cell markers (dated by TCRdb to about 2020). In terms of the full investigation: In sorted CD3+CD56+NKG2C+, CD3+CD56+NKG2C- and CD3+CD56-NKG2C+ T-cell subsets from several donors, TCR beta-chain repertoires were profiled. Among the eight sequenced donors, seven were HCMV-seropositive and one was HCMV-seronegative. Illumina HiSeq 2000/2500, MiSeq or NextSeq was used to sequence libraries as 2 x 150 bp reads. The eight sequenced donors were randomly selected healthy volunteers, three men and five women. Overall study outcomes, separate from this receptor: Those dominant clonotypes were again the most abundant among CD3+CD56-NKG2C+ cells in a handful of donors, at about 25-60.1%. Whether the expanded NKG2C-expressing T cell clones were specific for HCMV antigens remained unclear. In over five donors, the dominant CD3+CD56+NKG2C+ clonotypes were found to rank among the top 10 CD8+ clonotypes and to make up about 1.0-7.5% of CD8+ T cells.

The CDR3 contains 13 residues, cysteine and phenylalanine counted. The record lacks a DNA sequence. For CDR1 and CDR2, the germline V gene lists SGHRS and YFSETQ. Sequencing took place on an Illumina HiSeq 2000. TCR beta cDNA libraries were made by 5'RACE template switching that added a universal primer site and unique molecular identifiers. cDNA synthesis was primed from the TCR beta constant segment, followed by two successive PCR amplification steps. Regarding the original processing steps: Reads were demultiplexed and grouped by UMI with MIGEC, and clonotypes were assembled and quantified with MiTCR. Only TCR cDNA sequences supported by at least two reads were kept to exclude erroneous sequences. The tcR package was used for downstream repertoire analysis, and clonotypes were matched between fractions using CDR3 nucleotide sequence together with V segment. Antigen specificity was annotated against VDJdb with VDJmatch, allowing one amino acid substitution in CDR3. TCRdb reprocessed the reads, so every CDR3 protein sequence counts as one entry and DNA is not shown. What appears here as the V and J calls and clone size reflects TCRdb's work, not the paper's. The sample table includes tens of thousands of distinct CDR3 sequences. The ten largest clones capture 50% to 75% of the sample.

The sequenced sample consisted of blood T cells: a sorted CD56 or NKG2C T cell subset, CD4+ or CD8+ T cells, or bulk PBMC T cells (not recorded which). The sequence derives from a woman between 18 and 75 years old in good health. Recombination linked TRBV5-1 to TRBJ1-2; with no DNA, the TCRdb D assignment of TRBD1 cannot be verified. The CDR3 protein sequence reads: CASSLGQGEGYTF.